Below, 31 T cell receptor beta chains from the same sample are listed, as sequenced in a study of identical twins. In TCRdb, the 5' RACE reads were re-called with MiXCR into one record per CDR3 protein. The data hold 550,000 to 800,000 distinct CDR3 sequences, with roughly 7.2% observed a single time. These data were also filed under a second study, of yellow fever vaccine responses in identical twins.

Material: PBMCs. The receptors come from a woman younger than 35 in good health.

This clonotype has a count of ten or more. V gene TRBV3-1 combines with J gene TRBJ2-4; 8 nucleotides line up with TRBD1. J gave up 7 bases and V 2 bases, and 13 bases lay outside the gene matches. This CDR3 is built from 17 residues. The germline V gene encodes CDR1 LGHDT and CDR2 YNNKEL (reference sequence). CDR3 sequence reads: CASSQISGRGQGNIQYF. Written as DNA, the CDR3 is TGTGCCAGCAGCCAAATTTCTGGCAGGGGGCAGGGGAACATTCAGTACTTC.

This clonotype was detected many times. V usage is TRBV5-1 and J usage is TRBJ2-3, with 15 bases matching TRBD2. V lost 0 bases, J lost 3 bases, and 2 bases stayed unmatched. CDR1 and CDR2 (germline): SGHRS, YFSETQ. CDR3 length: 17 residues. CDR3 residues: CASSLAGTSGGTDTQYF. DNA for the CDR3: TGCGCCAGCAGCTTGGCCGGGACTAGCGGGGGGACAGATACGCAGTATTTT. Supplemented by reference TRBV5-1 and TRBJ2-3, the full variable domain reads KAGVTQTPRYLIKTRGQQVTLSCSPISGHRSVSWYQQTPGQGLQFLFEYFSETQRNKGNFPGRFSGRQFSNSRSEMNVSTLELGDSALYLCASSLAGTSGGTDTQYFGPGTRLTVL.

This clonotype was recorded a few times. The gene calls are TRBV20-1 and TRBJ2-3; D unclear. CDR1 and CDR2 (germline): DFQATT, SNEGSKA (reference sequence). Trimming removed 1 base at V and 2 bases at J, with 7 bases between. There are 13 residues in the CDR3. The CDR3 here is CSARGLVTDTQYF. The DNA of the CDR3 is TGCAGTGCTAGAGGCCTAGTCACAGATACGCAGTATTTT.

This clonotype has ten or more counts. The chain carries TRBV7-9 and TRBJ2-1, with TRBD1 matching over 12 bases. The CDR3 has 17 residues. The germline CDR1 and CDR2 sequences are SEHNR and FQNEAQ (reference sequence). V lost 2 bases and J lost 7; bases outside the gene matches: 9. The CDR3 loop is CASSLFPRDRGRNEQFF. The CDR3 nucleotides read TGTGCCAGCAGCTTATTTCCAAGGGACAGGGGGCGAAATGAGCAGTTCTTC. Complete variable domain (other parts from reference TRBV7-9 and TRBJ2-1): DTGVSQNPRHKITKRGQNVTFRCDPISEHNRLYWYRQTLGQGPEFLTYFQNEAQLEKSRLLSDRFSAERPKGSFSTLEIQRTEQGDSAMYLCASSLFPRDRGRNEQFFGPGTRLTVL.

This clonotype occurred a few times. V is TRBV27 and J is TRBJ1-1, with D possibly TRBD1 on 6 matching bases. Trimming took off 5 bases at V and 0 bases at J, with 13 bases between the two ends. Germline V gives CDR1 MNHEY, CDR2 SMNVEV (reference sequence). This CDR3 contains 15 residues. The CDR3 bases are TGTGCCAGCAGTCCTCGACAGGCATTGAACACTGAAGCTTTCTTT. The encoded protein is CASSPRQALNTEAFF.

This clonotype was observed a few times. The V gene is TRBV10-3, the J gene TRBJ2-6; D gene unclear. Trimming stripped 1 base from V and 0 bases from J, with 7 bases between. The CDR3 spans 16 residues. Germline V gene lookup returns CDR1 ENHRY and CDR2 SYGVKD. For the CDR3, the DNA is TGTGCCATCAGTGAGTTCGGAGTCTCTGGGGCCAACGTCCTGACTTTC. Translation gives CAISEFGVSGANVLTF.

This clonotype was seen ten or more times. The rearrangement joins TRBV6-5 to TRBJ2-1; D perhaps matches TRBD1 (5 bases). The CDR3 runs 16 residues. Germline assignment: CDR1 MNHEY and CDR2 SVGAGI. The germline V and J ends were trimmed by 0 bases and 1 base, with 10 bases remaining between them. CDR3 bases: TGTGCCAGCAGTTACTCTAGGGGAAATTCCTACAATGAGCAGTTCTTC. Amino acids: CASSYSRGNSYNEQFF.

The CDR3 sequence is CASTLKLAGAYNEQFF. The CDR3 coding sequence is TGCGCCAGTACGCTAAAACTAGCGGGTGCGTACAATGAGCAGTTCTTC. The gene calls are TRBV4-1 and TRBJ2-1; 9 bases are a match to TRBD2. Germline lookup yields CDR1 MGHRA and CDR2 YSYEKL. The CDR3 totals 16 residues. The trim removed 9 bases at V and 4 bases at J, leaving 13 bases unmatched.

This clonotype occurred a few times. The gene calls are TRBV10-3 and TRBJ1-1; D call uncertain. The germline CDR1 and CDR2 sequences are ENHRY and SYGVKD. The V end lost 2 bases, the J end lost 7 bases, and 11 bases lay between the germline ends. There are 13 residues in the CDR3. CDR3 coding DNA: TGTGCCATCAGTGAGGGGGTCGACTATGAAGCTTTCTTT. As protein: CAISEGVDYEAFF.

This clonotype occurred a few times. The chain combines TRBV10-3 with TRBJ2-3; maybe TRBD2 (6 bases). This CDR3 has 14 residues. The V end lost 8 bases, the J end lost 5 bases, and 17 bases lay between the germline ends. Germline V gene sequence: CDR1 ENHRY, CDR2 SYGVKD. The CDR3 coding sequence is TGTGCCATCCAGGCGGGGCGACTGGGAGATACGCAGTATTTT. It translates to CAIQAGRLGDTQYF.

V and J are TRBV6-6 and TRBJ2-5, with 9 nucleotides matching TRBD2. Per the germline V gene, CDR1 is MNHNY and CDR2 is SVGAGI (reference sequence). Unmatched junction bases numbered 4, after V lost 0 bases and J lost 2 bases. The CDR3 spans 16 residues. The CDR3 loop is CASSYSKLAGQETQYF. The CDR3 region has the DNA TGTGCCAGCAGTTACTCGAAGCTAGCGGGACAAGAGACCCAGTACTTC.

The sample holds many counts of this clonotype. The chain joins TRBV12-3 or TRBV12-4 to TRBJ1-1; TRBD1 aligns across 8 bases. This CDR3 spans 16 amino acids. V shed 7 bases and J 1 base; nucleotides not matched to a gene: 11. The DNA of the CDR3 is TGTGCCAGCACCTCACAGGGGGTGAATCGGAACACTGAAGCTTTCTTT. Protein sequence: CASTSQGVNRNTEAFF.

This clonotype was detected many times. This chain links TRBV7-3 with TRBJ2-1; weak D call: TRBD1 (5 bases). Germline assignment: CDR1 SGHTA and CDR2 FQGTGA. V was cut by 1 base and J by 6 bases, with 16 bases left in between. The CDR3 extends over 16 amino acids. The CDR3 spells CASSLKGGANFNEQFF. The CDR3 DNA reads TGTGCCAGCAGCTTAAAGGGTGGGGCTAACTTCAATGAGCAGTTCTTC.

This clonotype showed up just a few times. This sequence joins TRBV2 and TRBJ2-7; TRBD2 matches at 7 bases. The CDR3 consists of 13 residues. Germline V gene lookup returns CDR1 SNHLY and CDR2 FYNNEI. Losses at the gene ends were 6 bases for V and 5 bases for J; bases not matched to a gene: 7. CDR3 loop: CASRTETSNEQYF. The CDR3 coding sequence is TGTGCCAGCAGGACAGAGACTAGCAACGAGCAGTACTTC.

This clonotype was counted ten times or more. The V and J genes are TRBV11-2 and TRBJ2-3; unclear D gene. The CDR3 spans 15 residues. V was shortened by 0 bases and J by 1 base, with 8 bases between the two germline ends. CDR1 is SGHAT, CDR2 FQNNGV, per germline. The CDR3 bases are TGTGCCAGCAGCTTAGAGCAGGCACGCACAGATACGCAGTATTTT. It translates to CASSLEQARTDTQYF.

This clonotype appeared a few times. This chain links TRBV15 with TRBJ2-7; 9 nucleotides match TRBD2. The CDR3 runs to 17 residues. The trim removed 5 bases at V and 1 base at J, leaving 12 bases unmatched. Looked up from germline, CDR1 is LNHNV and CDR2 is YYDKDF (reference sequence). The CDR3 protein is CATSSRRGGGASYEQYV. In nucleotides, the CDR3 is TGTGCCACCAGCTCCCGAAGGGGCGGGGGGGCTTCCTACGAGCAGTACGTC.

This chain connects TRBV3-1 to TRBJ2-3; D possibly corresponds to TRBD1 (5 bases). Germline V gene data show CDR1 as LGHDT and CDR2 as YNNKEL (reference sequence). Trimming removed 1 base from V and 9 bases from J, with 17 bases in between. This CDR3 has 15 residues. The CDR3 DNA reads TGTGCCAGCAGCCAAGGCTGGGGCCATGCCCAGACGCAGTATTTT. This encodes CASSQGWGHAQTQYF.

V and J are TRBV5-1 and TRBJ2-3, with 8 bases identical to TRBD1. The CDR3 is 20 amino acids. Germline CDR1 SGHRS, CDR2 YFSETQ. V gave up 0 bases and J gave up 4 bases; unmatched junction bases: 19. DNA for the CDR3: TGCGCCAGCAGCTTGGTTGTGACAGGGGTTACAGCCGCCTGGCCAGATACGCAGTATTTT. This sequence encodes CASSLVVTGVTAAWPDTQYF.

J is TRBJ2-1 and V is TRBV9, with a weak D call TRBD1 (6 bases). The V end lost 0 bases, the J end lost 0 bases, and 10 bases lay between the germline ends. The length of the CDR3 is 16 residues. CDR1 and CDR2 from the germline V gene are SGDLS and YYNGEE. The CDR3 DNA reads as TGTGCCAGCAGCGTAGCGGCAGGGGACTCCTACAATGAGCAGTTCTTC. Translating it yields CASSVAAGDSYNEQFF.

The J gene is TRBJ2-3, the V gene TRBV5-6; D unresolved. CDR1 and CDR2 from the germline V gene are SGHDT and YYEEEE. The CDR3 is 12 residues long. The ends were cut back, 4 bases at V and 7 bases at J, with 10 bases in the middle. CDR3 bases: TGTGCCAGCAGCCCTGTGGGGAATACGCAGTATTTT. Its translation: CASSPVGNTQYF.

This clonotype was observed many times. The chain is built from TRBV13 and TRBJ2-1; TRBD2 agrees at 12 bases. The V and J ends lost 0 bases and 8 bases, in that order; junction bases with no gene match: 2. From germline, CDR1 is PRHDT and CDR2 FYEKMQ (reference sequence). The CDR3 extends over 15 amino acids. The CDR3 DNA is TGTGCCAGCAGCTTAGGGCTAGCGGGAGGGTATGAGCAGTTCTTC. Amino acids: CASSLGLAGGYEQFF.

This clonotype appeared a few times. The chain has TRBV7-8 and TRBJ2-7, with D possibly matching TRBD1 (6 bases). Germline V gene lookup returns CDR1 SGHVS and CDR2 FQNEAQ. The CDR3 is made up of 15 amino acids. The ends were cut back, 5 bases at V and 5 bases at J, with 19 bases in the middle. CDR3 in DNA: TGTGCCAGCAGCCCCTCCCGGACAGAGGTCCACGAGCAGTACTTC. Translation: CASSPSRTEVHEQYF. The entire variable domain, with the rest obtained from reference TRBV7-8 and TRBJ2-7, is as follows: GAGVSQSPRYKVAKRGQDVALRCDPISGHVSLFWYQQALGQGPEFLTYFQNEAQLDKSGLPSDRFFAERPEGSVSTLKIQRTQQEDSAVYLCASSPSRTEVHEQYFGPGTRLTVT.

This clonotype was observed many times. This chain connects TRBV6-1 to TRBJ1-1; possibly TRBD1 for D (6 bases). Trimming left V 7 bases short and J 5 bases short, with 23 bases between. This CDR3 region has 16 residues. Germline loops: CDR1 MNHNS, CDR2 SASEGT. Here the CDR3 DNA reads TGTGCCAGCAAACACCGGGACAAACGACTGAGGACTGAAGCTTTCTTT. Translating gives CASKHRDKRLRTEAFF.

This clonotype was seen more than once but under ten times. The chain carries TRBV15 and TRBJ1-1; 7 nucleotides agree with TRBD1. This CDR3 spans 13 amino acids. The trim removed 5 bases at V and 6 bases at J, leaving 6 bases unmatched. The V gene's germline CDR1 is LNHNV and CDR2 YYDKDF (reference sequence). The CDR3 sequence is CATSRGTAAEAFF. CDR3 coding DNA: TGTGCCACCAGCCGGGGGACAGCGGCTGAAGCTTTCTTT.

The chain has TRBV18 and TRBJ2-5; the D gene is possibly TRBD1 (6 bases). The germline V gene has CDR1 KGHSH and CDR2 LQKENI. The length of the CDR3 is 15 residues. The V end was cut by 4 bases, the J end by 0 bases, with 12 bases between. The CDR3 DNA follows: TGTGCCAGCTCACAAATGACAGGATACCAAGAGACCCAGTACTTC. Its protein product is CASSQMTGYQETQYF.

The V and J genes are TRBV7-2 and TRBJ2-2; TRBD2 matches 9 bases. This CDR3 comprises 16 residues. Germline lookup yields CDR1 SGHTA and CDR2 FQGNSA. J gave up 2 bases and V 5 bases, and 6 bases lay outside the gene matches. The CDR3 region has the DNA TGTGCCAGCAGCCCCGGGACTAGCCCTAACACCGGGGAGCTGTTTTTT. Protein: CASSPGTSPNTGELFF.

This clonotype has ten or more counts. The chain carries TRBV6-1 and TRBJ1-6; a possible D gene is TRBD1 (6 bases). Between the trimmed V and J ends, which lost 6 bases and 7 bases, there was a span of 16 bases. Germline CDR1 MNHNS, CDR2 SASEGT. The CDR3 sequence is 15 residues long. For the CDR3, the DNA is TGTGCCAGCAGACCCCCGACAGGCGGAAATTCACCCCTCCACTTT. This sequence encodes CASRPPTGGNSPLHF.

This clonotype was observed many times. The CDR3 spells CASSLGTSGTNEQFF. CDR3 DNA sequence: TGCGCCAGCAGCTTAGGGACTAGCGGGACCAATGAGCAGTTCTTC. The J gene is TRBJ2-1, the V gene TRBV5-1; TRBD2 agrees at 13 bases. The CDR3 has 15 residues. Germline V gives CDR1 SGHRS, CDR2 YFSETQ. Trimming at V came to 2 bases and at J to 6 bases, leaving 2 bases not matched to a gene.

This clonotype was seen only a few times. The J gene is TRBJ2-1, the V gene TRBV7-3; 8 positions agree with TRBD2. CDR3 length: 16 residues. Per germline, CDR1 SGHTA and CDR2 FQGTGA. Trimming at V came to 5 bases and at J to 4 bases, leaving 10 bases not matched to a gene. Written as DNA, the CDR3 is TGTGCCAGCAGCCCCGGCGGCCTAGCGGGTTACAATGAGCAGTTCTTC. It is translated as CASSPGGLAGYNEQFF.

This clonotype was picked up many times. The CDR3 is CASSLEGGAGNEQFF. CDR3 nucleotide sequence: TGTGCCAGCAGTCTGGAGGGAGGTGCCGGTAATGAGCAGTTCTTC. J is TRBJ2-1 and V is TRBV7-9; D may be TRBD2 (6 bases). V lost 6 bases and J 7 bases, leaving 19 bases between the germline ends. The length of the CDR3 is 15 residues. CDR1 SEHNR and CDR2 FQNEAQ come from the germline V gene (reference sequence).

This clonotype was found many times. The V call is TRBV15, the J call TRBJ2-1; 13 nucleotides align to TRBD2. The V gene's germline CDR1 is LNHNV and CDR2 YYDKDF (reference sequence). Trimming removed 3 bases from V and 11 bases from J; junction bases left unmatched: 10. The CDR3 runs 16 residues. This CDR3 reads CATSREPGLAGFKQFF. Written as DNA, the CDR3 is TGTGCCACCAGCAGGGAACCGGGACTAGCGGGATTTAAGCAGTTCTTC. The complete variable domain, with remaining parts taken from reference TRBV15 and TRBJ2-1, reads DAMVIQNPRYQVTQFGKPVTLSCSQTLNHNVMYWYQQKSSQAPKLLFHYYDKDFNNEADTPDNFQSRRPNTSFCFLDIRSPGLGDTAMYLCATSREPGLAGFKQFFGPGTRLTVL.